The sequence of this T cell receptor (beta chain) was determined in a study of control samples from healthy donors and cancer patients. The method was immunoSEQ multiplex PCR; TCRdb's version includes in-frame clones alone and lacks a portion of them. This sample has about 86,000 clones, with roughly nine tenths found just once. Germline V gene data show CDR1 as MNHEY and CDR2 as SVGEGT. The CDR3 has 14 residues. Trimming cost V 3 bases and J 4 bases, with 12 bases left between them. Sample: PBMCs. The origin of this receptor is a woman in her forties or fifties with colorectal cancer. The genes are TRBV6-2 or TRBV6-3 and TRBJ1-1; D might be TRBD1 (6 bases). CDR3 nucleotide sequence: TGTGCCAGCAGTTATACAGGGTTCGGCACTGAAGCTTTCTTT. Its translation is CASSYTGFGTEAFF.